This entry describes one T cell receptor beta chain. These data belong to a study of blood T cell repertoires in COVID-19. Study details: The samples span acute and convalescent COVID-19 from the United States, Italy and Spain. Sources were T cells, B-cell-depleted T cells, or PBMCs; the material itself was cDNA or gDNA.

Study processing details: Amplification of reference gene primers was used by the study to estimate nucleated cell counts. Sequencing was performed with immunoSEQ multiplex PCR; in TCRdb, only in-frame clones are kept and a portion is missing. Clone size and V and J calls were adopted from that table, with D and trimming inferred from the DNA. Of approximately 130,000 clones in the sample, under 85% were seen once. The sample consisted of peripheral blood. The receptor's source is a man aged 40-49 years with active or convalescent COVID-19.

Here the CDR3 DNA reads TGTGCCAGCATCGGGGGGCTGGGTGTCGGCTACACCTTC. This sequence encodes CASIGGLGVGYTF. The chain couples TRBV6-5 to TRBJ1-2; D perhaps matches TRBD1 (6 bases). Per the germline V gene, CDR1 is MNHEY and CDR2 is SVGAGI. The length of the CDR3 is 13 residues. Trimming pared 7 bases from V and 8 bases from J, leaving 17 bases between.